Each of the 29 T cell receptor beta chains below was sequenced from the same sample in a study of blood T cell repertoires in COVID-19. Sequencing was performed with immunoSEQ multiplex PCR; in TCRdb, only in-frame clones are kept and a portion is missing. The sample has tens of thousands of clones, 70% to 90% seen once. Source material: PBMCs or T cells enriched from blood (not recorded which). The receptors originated from a woman aged 45 to 65 who had recovered from COVID-19.

The chain combines TRBV5-6 with TRBJ2-3, with D perhaps TRBD1 (6 bases). Germline CDR1 and CDR2: SGHDT and YYEEEE. The CDR3 length is 18 residues. Between the trimmed V and J ends, which lost 5 bases and 0 bases, there was a span of 22 bases. CDR3 protein: CASSSTWTARPSTDTQYF. CDR3 nucleotide sequence: TGTGCCAGCAGTTCCACTTGGACAGCCCGGCCGAGCACAGATACGCAGTATTTT. Full variable domain (remainder filled in from reference TRBV5-6 and TRBJ2-3): DAGVTQSPTHLIKTRGQQVTLRCSPKSGHDTVSWYQQALGQGPQFIFQYYEEEERQRGNFPDRFSGHQFPNYSSELNVNALLLGDSALYLCASSSTWTARPSTDTQYFGPGTRLTVL.

J is TRBJ1-4 and V is TRBV7-2, with TRBD1 matching 7 bases. CDR3 length: 17 amino acids. V lost 5 bases and J lost 11; bases outside the gene matches: 20. Germline V gene data show CDR1 as SGHTA and CDR2 as FQGNSA. CDR3 sequence (DNA): TGTGCCAGCAGCGACCCACGACAGGGAGTCTCTATGCGGAAACTGTTTTTT. Protein product: CASSDPRQGVSMRKLFF.

This chain links TRBV18 with TRBJ2-3; possible D gene TRBD1, 6 bases. The CDR3 is 16 amino acids. Trimming shortened V by 2 bases and J by 3 bases, and 15 bases separated the two germline ends. The germline CDR1 and CDR2 sequences are KGHSH and LQKENI. This CDR3 reads CASSPRTATGTDTQYF. CDR3 coding DNA: TGTGCCAGCTCACCAAGGACAGCCACCGGGACAGATACGCAGTATTTT. The complete variable domain, with remaining parts taken from reference TRBV18 and TRBJ2-3, reads NAGVMQNPRHLVRRRGQEARLRCSPMKGHSHVYWYRQLPEEGLKFMVYLQKENIIDESGMPKERFSAEFPKEGPSILRIQQVVRGDSAAYFCASSPRTATGTDTQYFGPGTRLTVL.

V gene TRBV2 combines with J gene TRBJ1-1, with 7 bases lining up with TRBD1. In germline, CDR1 is SNHLY, CDR2 FYNNEI. The CDR3 has 12 amino acids. V lost 6 bases and J lost 6; bases outside the gene matches: 4. CDR3 nucleotides: TGTGCCAGCAGCGAGACAGGGCCTGAAGCTTTCTTT. Translated: CASSETGPEAFF.

CDR3 sequence (DNA): TGTGCCAGCAGCCCTCGGGCGGGAGTGGGGGAGACCCAGTACTTC. As protein: CASSPRAGVGETQYF. This chain connects TRBV11-1 to TRBJ2-5, with 7 bases that match TRBD2. With V trimmed by 5 bases and J by 5 bases, 11 bases remained unmatched. CDR1 SGHAT and CDR2 FQDESV come from the germline V gene (reference sequence). The CDR3 covers 15 residues.

This clone was observed a single time. This rearrangement joins TRBV28 to TRBJ2-7; D might be TRBD2 (5 bases). Germline V gene data show CDR1 as MDHEN and CDR2 as SYDVKM. The CDR3 consists of 14 residues. V shed 2 bases and J shed 0 bases, with 8 bases lying between them. Here the CDR3 DNA reads TGTGCCAGCAGTTTAAGGCGGGTCTCCTACGAGCAGTACTTC. The encoded protein is CASSLRRVSYEQYF.

This clone counts as medium-sized (0.01 to 0.1%). The chain has TRBV7-9 and TRBJ2-1, with a possible D match to TRBD2 (6 bases). This CDR3 contains 14 residues. With 5 bases removed from V and 4 bases from J, the gap between germline ends came to 12 bases. The germline V gene has CDR1 SEHNR and CDR2 FQNEAQ (reference sequence). The CDR3 region is CASSPRLGYNEQFF. The CDR3 coding sequence is TGTGCCAGCAGCCCCCGACTAGGTTACAATGAGCAGTTCTTC.

The chain combines TRBV6-2 or TRBV6-3 with TRBJ2-1, with 10 positions matching TRBD2. This CDR3 region has 16 residues. Trimming cost V 2 bases and J 4 bases; bases outside gene matches: 5. Germline assignment: CDR1 MNHEY and CDR2 SVGEGT. CDR3 coding DNA: TGTGCCAGCAGTTACATCTTAGCGGGGGGATACAATGAGCAGTTCTTC. Protein product: CASSYILAGGYNEQFF.

V and J are TRBV27 and TRBJ2-1; D unresolved. V was cut by 2 bases and J by 8 bases, with 22 bases left in between. The CDR3 contains 17 residues. Germline-derived CDR1 and CDR2 are MNHEY and SMNVEV (reference sequence). CDR3 loop: CASSLGYRSTNNDEQFF. In DNA, the CDR3 is TGTGCCAGCAGTTTAGGCTACCGGAGTACCAACAACGATGAGCAGTTCTTC.

This clone was seen only once. The V call is TRBV21-1, the J call TRBJ2-1; the D call TRBD1 from the table was never checked on the DNA. TRBV21-1 is recorded as a pseudogene. The CDR3 consists of 15 residues. The CDR3 spells CASSKQGSSYNEQFF. Written as DNA, the CDR3 is TGTGCCAGCAGCAAGCAGGGAAGCTCCTACAATGAGCAGTTCTTC.

V and J are TRBV12-3 or TRBV12-4 and TRBJ1-1; D might be TRBD1 (5 bases). The CDR3 consists of 13 residues. Trimming cost V 5 bases and J 1 base, with 8 bases left between them. CDR3 amino acids: CASSAQGNTEAFF. CDR3 in DNA: TGTGCCAGCAGTGCCCAGGGGAACACTGAAGCTTTCTTT.

This chain joins TRBV6-5 and TRBJ1-5; the match to TRBD1 covers 7 bases. The CDR3 contains 15 residues. The J segment lost 4 bases and the V segment lost 6 bases, leaving 9 bases of the junction unmatched. CDR1 is MNHEY and CDR2 is SVGAGI in the germline V gene. The CDR3 sequence: CASRYKGQSNQPQHF. CDR3 nucleotides: TGTGCCAGCAGATATAAGGGACAGAGTAATCAGCCCCAGCATTTT.

V and J are TRBV27 and TRBJ2-3, with 10 nucleotides matching TRBD1. Trimming took 2 bases from V and 7 from J; bases not matched to a gene: 9. This CDR3 region has 16 residues. Germline values: CDR1 MNHEY, CDR2 SMNVEV (reference sequence). The CDR3, as DNA: TGTGCCAGCAGTTTAACCCGGGACAGGGGTAAGAATACGCAGTATTTT. It is translated as CASSLTRDRGKNTQYF.

The J gene is TRBJ2-7, the V gene TRBV28, with a weak D call TRBD2 (5 bases). The germline gives CDR1 MDHEN, CDR2 SYDVKM. The CDR3 totals 16 residues. V lost 2 bases and J 7 bases, leaving 21 bases between the germline ends. DNA of the CDR3: TGTGCCAGCAGTTTAATGGGAGCACGGATGGAAAGGGAGCAGTACTTC. As protein: CASSLMGARMEREQYF.

V usage is TRBV2 and J usage is TRBJ2-5; 10 bases align to TRBD2. With V trimmed by 1 base and J by 6 bases, 8 bases remained unmatched. The CDR3 is 16 residues long. In germline, CDR1 is SNHLY, CDR2 FYNNEI. This CDR3 reads CASSEEIAGGKKTQYF. The CDR3 bases are TGTGCCAGCAGTGAAGAGATAGCGGGAGGTAAAAAGACCCAGTACTTC.

CDR3 residues: CASSPPAGRDTEAFF. The CDR3 bases are TGTGCCAGCTCACCACCCGCTGGGAGGGACACTGAAGCTTTCTTT. The rearrangement uses TRBV18 and TRBJ1-1, with unresolved D. Germline-derived CDR1 and CDR2 are KGHSH and LQKENI. This CDR3 has 15 amino acids. With 0 bases removed from V and 3 bases from J, the gap between germline ends came to 11 bases.

The J gene is TRBJ2-3, the V gene TRBV7-9, with D tentatively TRBD2 (6 bases). This CDR3 contains 16 residues. Germline V lookup: CDR1 SEHNR, CDR2 FQNEAQ (reference sequence). V gave up 3 bases and J gave up 4 bases, with 17 bases separating them. DNA of the CDR3: TGTGCCAGCAGCTTTGGGGCGGGAAAGGAAGCAGATACGCAGTATTTT. Translating gives CASSFGAGKEADTQYF.

The chain carries TRBV19 and TRBJ2-5; TRBD1 aligns across 11 bases. V dropped 5 bases and J dropped 4; count of bases not matched to a gene: 15. The CDR3 contains 18 residues. Germline loops: CDR1 LNHDA, CDR2 SQIVND (reference sequence). CDR3 region: CASSPRTGGGSRGETQYF. CDR3 nucleotide sequence: TGTGCCAGTAGTCCGCGGACAGGGGGCGGTTCGAGGGGAGAGACCCAGTACTTC.

The chain carries TRBV6-5 and TRBJ1-1, with a weak D call TRBD1 (5 bases). Per germline, CDR1 MNHEY and CDR2 SVGAGI. V gave up 7 bases and J gave up 4 bases, with 16 bases separating them. CDR3 length: 14 amino acids. The CDR3 region is CASTPVGQATEAFF. In nucleotides, the CDR3 is TGTGCCAGCACTCCGGTGGGGCAGGCCACTGAAGCTTTCTTT.

The CDR3 nucleotides read TGTGCCAGCAGCTTATGGTCGTCAACCTTAGCTAACGCGCAGTACTTC. This encodes CASSLWSSTLANAQYF. The V gene is TRBV7-2, the J gene TRBJ2-7; D gene unclear. The germline CDR1 and CDR2 sequences are SGHTA and FQGNSA. The CDR3 is 16 residues long. The V and J ends lost 2 bases and 9 bases respectively, with 23 bases between them.

J is TRBJ2-1 and V is TRBV2; 8 bases fit TRBD2. V shed 5 bases and J 4 bases; nucleotides not matched to a gene: 7. The CDR3 runs 15 residues. Germline V gene sequence: CDR1 SNHLY, CDR2 FYNNEI. CDR3 DNA: TGTGCCAGCAGTTCCAGCGGGGGCCTATACAATGAGCAGTTCTTC. Amino acids: CASSSSGGLYNEQFF.

The rearrangement uses TRBV19 and TRBJ1-2; 9 nucleotides align to TRBD1. V lost 6 bases to trimming and J lost 4 bases; unmatched junction nucleotides: 6. CDR3 length: 14 residues. Germline V gene lookup returns CDR1 LNHDA and CDR2 SQIVND (reference sequence). CDR3 in DNA: TGTGCCAGTAGCTATACAGGGGGCAGCTATGGCTACACCTTC. It specifies CASSYTGGSYGYTF.

The DNA of the CDR3 is TGCAGCGTTGAACCTCCGGGAGTAGAGACCCAGTACTTC. This encodes CSVEPPGVETQYF. The J gene is TRBJ2-5, the V gene TRBV29-1; a weak D match, TRBD2 (6 bases). Germline CDR1 SQVTM, CDR2 ANQGSEA. The V end was cut by 2 bases, the J end by 4 bases, with 11 bases between. This CDR3 has 13 residues.

This clone was detected only a few times. The CDR3 coding sequence is TGTGCCAGCAGCTTAGTTTCTTCCGCCATATATTTT. This translates into CASSLVSSAIYF. The chain carries TRBV7-9 and TRBJ1-3; D remains ambiguous. In germline, CDR1 is SEHNR, CDR2 FQNEAQ (reference sequence). V was shortened by 1 base and J by 11 bases, with 9 bases between the two germline ends. The CDR3 has 12 amino acids.

The chain has TRBV5-1 and TRBJ2-7; possible D gene TRBD1, 6 bases. The V end lost 1 base, the J end lost 3 bases, and 14 bases lay between the germline ends. The CDR3 contains 15 residues. The germline gives CDR1 SGHRS, CDR2 YFSETQ. The CDR3 DNA reads as TGCGCCAGCAGCTTGTTGCAGGGGCCTCGCTACGAGCAGTACTTC. Translation: CASSLLQGPRYEQYF.

The J gene is TRBJ2-1, the V gene TRBV7-8; TRBD2 is a possible D gene (5 bases). The V and J ends lost 8 bases and 8 bases respectively, with 16 bases between them. The CDR3 consists of 13 residues. Germline lookup yields CDR1 SGHVS and CDR2 FQNEAQ. CDR3 in amino acids: CASSSRPGDEQFF. The DNA of the CDR3 is TGTGCCAGCTCCTCCAGGCCCGGGGATGAGCAGTTCTTC.

This chain joins TRBV6-5 and TRBJ1-6; D ambiguous. Deletions cut 4 bases from V and 4 bases from J, with 11 bases between. Germline V gene lookup returns CDR1 MNHEY and CDR2 SVGAGI. The CDR3 is 15 residues long. The CDR3 DNA follows: TGTGCCAGCAGTTCCCCGCCGGAGTATAATTCACCCCTCCACTTT. Residues: CASSSPPEYNSPLHF.

This sequence joins TRBV7-6 and TRBJ1-5; no definite D call. The CDR3 totals 12 residues. V dropped 3 bases and J dropped 6 bases, with 6 bases sitting between them. Looked up from germline, CDR1 is SGHVS and CDR2 is FNYEAQ. CDR3 amino acids: CASSFSGQPQHF. CDR3 nucleotide sequence: TGTGCCAGCAGCTTTTCGGGTCAGCCCCAGCATTTT.

The V and J genes are TRBV9 and TRBJ1-2; a weak D match, TRBD1 (5 bases). V lost 4 bases and J lost 6, with 22 bases in between. This CDR3 comprises 16 residues. CDR1 is SGDLS and CDR2 is YYNGEE in the germline V gene. CDR3 in amino acids: CASSLRAGMSLDGYTF. The CDR3, as DNA: TGTGCCAGCAGCCTCAGGGCAGGGATGTCGTTGGATGGCTACACCTTC. Drawing the rest from reference TRBV9 and TRBJ1-2, the complete variable domain is DSGVTQTPKHLITATGQRVTLRCSPRSGDLSVYWYQQSLDQGLQFLIQYYNGEERAKGNILERFSAQQFPDLHSELNLSSLELGDSALYFCASSLRAGMSLDGYTFGSGTRLTVV.